These 18 T cell receptor beta chains share one sample of origin, sequenced in a study of T cell changes during pregnancy in multiple sclerosis. Sequencing used immunoSEQ multiplex PCR; TCRdb keeps in-frame clones, though not all of them. The repertoire holds 15,000 or so clones, with approximately 88% as singletons. Sequenced material: CD8+ T cells from peripheral blood mononuclear cells, taken in the second trimester of pregnancy. These receptors were collected from a female donor in good health, enrolled as a control in a pregnancy study.

V is TRBV6-1 and J is TRBJ2-1; 9 nucleotides align to TRBD2. Germline V gene data show CDR1 as MNHNS and CDR2 as SASEGT. The CDR3 length is 15 residues. Trimming at V came to 0 bases and at J to 4 bases, leaving 1 base not matched to a gene. The CDR3 DNA sequence: TGTGCCAGCAGTGAAGCTAGCGGGAGTTACAATGAGCAGTTCTTC. Residues: CASSEASGSYNEQFF.

This clone was seen a handful of times. The V call is TRBV19, the J call TRBJ1-2, with D uncertain. Trimming pared 5 bases from V and 7 bases from J, leaving 8 bases between. The CDR3 covers 11 residues. CDR1 and CDR2 (germline): LNHDA, SQIVND (reference sequence). The CDR3 DNA follows: TGTGCCAGTAGTTGGCAGGCTGGCTACACCTTC. Translation gives CASSWQAGYTF.

The chain employs TRBV25-1 and TRBJ2-7; perhaps TRBD1 as D (5 bases). CDR1 MGHDK and CDR2 SYGVNS come from the germline V gene. With 4 bases removed from V and 9 bases from J, the gap between germline ends came to 7 bases. This CDR3 is built from 10 residues. The chain's CDR3 is CASSGQRQYF. The CDR3 DNA reads TGTGCCAGCAGTGGACAGAGGCAGTACTTC.

The chain uses TRBV4-3 and TRBJ1-4; tentatively, D is TRBD1 (6 bases). There are 14 residues in the CDR3. Trimming took off 0 bases at V and 8 bases at J, with 10 bases between the two ends. In germline, CDR1 is LGHNA, CDR2 YSLEER. For the CDR3, the DNA is TGCGCCAGCAGCCAAGAAGGCCAGGGGGAAAAACTGTTTTTT. This gives the protein CASSQEGQGEKLFF.

This chain joins TRBV19 and TRBJ2-2, with TRBD1 matching over 8 bases. The germline gives CDR1 LNHDA, CDR2 SQIVND (reference sequence). V lost 3 bases and J lost 5; bases outside the gene matches: 11. CDR3 length: 17 amino acids. The CDR3 coding sequence is TGTGCCAGTAGTATCCCGCTCAGGGGGCGCAGGACCGGGGAGCTGTTTTTT. Translated: CASSIPLRGRRTGELFF.

V and J are TRBV2 and TRBJ1-5; no definite D call. The CDR3 runs to 15 residues. V gave up 4 bases and J gave up 2 bases, with 12 bases separating them. Germline V gene sequence: CDR1 SNHLY, CDR2 FYNNEI. The CDR3 sequence is CASSVTLPGNQPQHF. The CDR3 DNA is TGTGCCAGCAGTGTCACTCTTCCGGGCAATCAGCCCCAGCATTTT.

The chain carries TRBV4-1 and TRBJ2-5; possibly TRBD1 for D (6 bases). The CDR3 spans 14 residues. Trimming pared 1 base from V and 1 base from J, leaving 7 bases between. From germline, CDR1 is MGHRA and CDR2 YSYEKL. The DNA for the CDR3 is TGCGCCAGCAGCCAAGTACAGGGCCAAGAGACCCAGTACTTC. Translation gives CASSQVQGQETQYF.

This chain connects TRBV28 to TRBJ1-3, with TRBD1 identical over 9 bases. J gave up 6 bases and V 5 bases, and 5 bases lay outside the gene matches. CDR1 MDHEN and CDR2 SYDVKM come from the germline V gene. CDR3 length: 14 amino acids. For the CDR3, the DNA is TGTGCCAGCAGTACCGGGACAGGGCCAAACACCATATATTTT. Translating it yields CASSTGTGPNTIYF.

The CDR3 sequence is CASTSGTRVVHEQYF. DNA for the CDR3: TGTGCCAGCACCTCCGGGACACGGGTCGTCCACGAGCAGTACTTC. The J gene is TRBJ2-7, the V gene TRBV5-4; a weak D match, TRBD1 (6 bases). V lost 6 bases and J lost 5, with 21 bases in between. Germline V gene lookup returns CDR1 SGHNT and CDR2 YYREEE (reference sequence). The CDR3 is 15 residues long.

The chain couples TRBV7-8 to TRBJ2-7; 11 bases are shared with TRBD1. Germline CDR1 is SGHVS and CDR2 is FQNEAQ. CDR3 size: 15 residues. V shed 3 bases, J shed 2 bases, and the junction held 3 bases outside the gene matches. CDR3 protein: CASSFAGQGAYEQYF. The CDR3 nucleotides read TGTGCCAGCAGCTTTGCGGGACAGGGGGCCTACGAGCAGTACTTC. The full variable domain, in which reference TRBV7-8 and TRBJ2-7 provide the parts outside the CDR3, is GAGVSQSPRYKVAKRGQDVALRCDPISGHVSLFWYQQALGQGPEFLTYFQNEAQLDKSGLPSDRFFAERPEGSVSTLKIQRTQQEDSAVYLCASSFAGQGAYEQYFGPGTRLTVT.

The chain recombines TRBV5-6 with TRBJ1-4; possible D gene TRBD1, 5 bases. This CDR3 comprises 17 residues. Germline V gives CDR1 SGHDT, CDR2 YYEEEE. V was clipped by 4 bases and J by 0 bases, with 16 bases between them. The CDR3 DNA follows: TGTGCCAGCAGCCAAGGGGTTTGGGGTGCAACTAATGAAAAACTGTTTTTT. It is translated as CASSQGVWGATNEKLFF.

The V gene is TRBV19, the J gene TRBJ2-5, with 7 nucleotides matching TRBD1. Trimming took 6 bases from V and 5 from J; bases not matched to a gene: 12. The germline V gene encodes CDR1 LNHDA and CDR2 SQIVND (reference sequence). The CDR3 totals 15 residues. CDR3 DNA: TGTGCCAGTAGCCGCGACAGGGCTTCACGGGAGACCCAGTACTTC. This gives the protein CASSRDRASRETQYF.

Here the CDR3 DNA reads TGTGCCAGCAGTTTATCACTCCTCCAAACAGATACGCAGTATTTT. Its protein is CASSLSLLQTDTQYF. The chain links TRBV27 to TRBJ2-3; D is unresolved. From germline, CDR1 is MNHEY and CDR2 SMNVEV (reference sequence). V shed 0 bases and J shed 3 bases, with 10 bases lying between them. This CDR3 contains 15 residues.

V and J are TRBV19 and TRBJ2-7; 9 nucleotides agree with TRBD2. V trimming: 3 bases; J trimming: 6 bases; junction bases outside the gene matches: 12. Germline-derived CDR1 and CDR2 are LNHDA and SQIVND (reference sequence). This CDR3 region has 16 residues. Here the CDR3 reads CASSIGAGTSFSEQYF. CDR3 in DNA: TGTGCCAGTAGTATTGGGGCCGGGACTAGCTTCTCCGAGCAGTACTTC.

As DNA, the CDR3 is TGTGCCAGCAGCTCTAGCGCCCCGAACACCGGGGAGCTGTTTTTT. Protein product: CASSSSAPNTGELFF. This chain uses TRBV7-9 with TRBJ2-2, with D perhaps TRBD2 (6 bases). The CDR3 covers 15 residues. Deletions cut 4 bases from V and 0 bases from J, with 9 bases between. CDR1 is SEHNR and CDR2 is FQNEAQ in the germline V gene (reference sequence).

This rearrangement joins TRBV5-6 to TRBJ1-1; 7 bases are a match to TRBD1. Unmatched junction bases numbered 4, after V lost 0 bases and J lost 2 bases. CDR3 length: 15 amino acids. Germline V gene sequence: CDR1 SGHDT, CDR2 YYEEEE. The CDR3 is CASSLETGINTEAFF. The CDR3 bases are TGTGCCAGCAGCTTGGAGACAGGGATTAACACTGAAGCTTTCTTT.

The chain is built from TRBV28 and TRBJ2-7; the match to TRBD2 covers 11 bases. The CDR3 is made up of 18 amino acids. Germline V gene sequence: CDR1 MDHEN, CDR2 SYDVKM. Germline trimming cut 3 bases from V and 2 bases from J; bases unmatched to any gene: 12. For the CDR3, the DNA is TGTGCCAGCAGTTTCCCGGGACTAGCGGTACAAAACACCTACGAGCAGTACTTC. It is translated as CASSFPGLAVQNTYEQYF. Using reference TRBV28 and TRBJ2-7 for the parts outside the CDR3, the full variable domain is DVKVTQSSRYLVKRTGEKVFLECVQDMDHENMFWYRQDPGLGLRLIYFSYDVKMKEKGDIPEGYSVSREKKERFSLILESASTNQTSMYLCASSFPGLAVQNTYEQYFGPGTRLTVT.

This clone was recorded only once. The chain combines TRBV7-9 with TRBJ2-7; 7 positions agree with TRBD1. This CDR3 region has 15 residues. CDR1 and CDR2 from the germline V gene are SEHNR and FQNEAQ (reference sequence). V was pared by 5 bases and J by 0 bases, with 7 bases of the junction left unmatched. CDR3 sequence: CASSVLQGYSYEQYF. Written as DNA, the CDR3 is TGTGCCAGCAGCGTGTTACAGGGGTACTCCTACGAGCAGTACTTC.